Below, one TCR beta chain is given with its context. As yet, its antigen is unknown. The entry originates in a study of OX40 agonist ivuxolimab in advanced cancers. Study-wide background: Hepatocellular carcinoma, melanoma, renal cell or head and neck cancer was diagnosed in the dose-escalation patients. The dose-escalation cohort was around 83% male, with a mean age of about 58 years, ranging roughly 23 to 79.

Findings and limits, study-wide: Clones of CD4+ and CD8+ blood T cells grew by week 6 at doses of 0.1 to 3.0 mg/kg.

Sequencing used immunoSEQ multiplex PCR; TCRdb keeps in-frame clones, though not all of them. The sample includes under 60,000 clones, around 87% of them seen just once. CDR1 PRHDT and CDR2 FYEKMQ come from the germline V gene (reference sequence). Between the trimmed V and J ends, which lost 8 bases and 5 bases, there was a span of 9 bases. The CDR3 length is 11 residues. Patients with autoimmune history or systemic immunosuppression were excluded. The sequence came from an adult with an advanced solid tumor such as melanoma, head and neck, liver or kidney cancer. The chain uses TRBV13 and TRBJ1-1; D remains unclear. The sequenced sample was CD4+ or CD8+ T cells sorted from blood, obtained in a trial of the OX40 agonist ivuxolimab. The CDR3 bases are TGTGCCAGCGGGGTTGGAACTGAAGCTTTCTTT. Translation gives CASGVGTEAFF.